This entry features one T cell receptor beta chain sequence. It has no known antigen specificity. No base qualities exist here, and no much larger clone lies one base off it. The record originates from a study of vaccination and CD4 T cells after COVID-19 (dated by TCRdb to between 2021 and 2023). Context from the whole study: SARS-CoV-2 positivity had been established in the convalescent patients by nasal swab PCR, and mild disease was recorded in roughly ten of these patients and severe disease in one. Post-COVID blood samples were collected from convalescent patients a median of approximately 100 days after diagnosis, with a range of roughly 30 to 170 days. In 10 COVID-19 convalescent patients and a handful of infection-naive healthy vaccine recipients, the spike-specific CD4+ TCR repertoire before mRNA vaccination was compared with the repertoire after mRNA vaccination. Each participant got two doses of either the Pfizer-BioNTech BNT162b2 vaccine (n=8) or the Moderna mRNA-1273 vaccine (n=2). The time from the second vaccine dose to post-vaccine blood sampling had a median of roughly 70 days and ranged from roughly 13 to 241 days. Overlapping spike peptide pools from SARS-CoV-2 and from the common cold coronaviruses HCoV-NL63, HCoV-OC43 and HCoV-229E were used as culture stimuli. In the convalescent cohort there were six males and four females, among whom were two Hispanic individuals, seven Caucasians, two Asians and one multiracial person. Control cultures received a CEFX viral epitope pool as the positive control, an HIV-1 Nef peptide pool as the negative control, or no peptide.

Per the publication, the treatment or condition label means: roughly 11-day PBMC culture with coronavirus spike peptide pools or control peptides (ViraFEST assay). To expand antigen-specific T cells with peptide pools and then pick out the expanded clonotypes through TCR sequencing, the study relied on the ViraFEST assay. Positive SARS-CoV-2 PCR tests in the convalescent patients dated from March to December 2020, before Alpha, Beta and Delta variants emerged in the United States. Each well held some 2 million PBMCs cultured with 10 ug/ml peptide pools in IMDM containing approximately 5% human AB serum and roughly 9 IU/ml IL-2. On days 3 and 7, half of the culture medium was replaced with fresh IL-2-containing medium. CD4+ T cells were isolated after about 10 days of culture through negative selection using the EasySep CD4+ T cell isolation kit. PBMCs were separated from whole blood using Ficoll-Paque Plus gradient centrifugation and then either used fresh or cryopreserved at -140C. Triplicate wells were generally used for each culture condition.

The germline V gene gives CDR1 as MNHEY and CDR2 as SVGEGT. V is reduced by 2 bases and J by 0 bases, leaving a spacing of 14 bases between them. From cysteine to phenylalanine, the CDR3 is 18 amino acids long. Only the CDR3 portion is preserved as DNA: 54 bases, with reading frame beginning at the first base. Library construction relied on PCR. At the Johns Hopkins FTIC core, DNA from the cultured CD4+ T cells underwent TCR sequencing with the Oncomine TCR Beta short-read assay. Genomic DNA was extracted from the cultured CD4+ T cells with the QIAamp micro DNA kit. Oncomine TCR Beta libraries from cultured CD4+ T cells were pooled using unique dual indexes and sequenced on an Illumina iSeq 100. On the authors' methods: Non-productive sequences were filtered out, and CDR3s that did not start with C, did not end with F or W, or were shorter than 7 amino acids were discarded. The MANAFEST web application was used to identify antigen-specific clonotypes by comparing peptide-stimulated wells against reference wells and other culture wells. For a clone to be called positive, the clone needed an FDR below 0.05, an odds ratio above 5, and a productive frequency above 0.1% in at least two of three replicate wells. A clonotype counted as cross-reactive if it showed significant expansion both in the SARS-CoV-2 spike wells and in at least one common cold coronavirus spike condition. Using R version 3.6.1, CDR3 homology was evaluated through Levenshtein distances (stringdist) along with unrooted phylogenetic trees (ape). TCRdb cleaned the public reads at Q25 with fastp, built clones with MiXCR and kept in-frame beta chains. Identical CDR3 protein sequences are pooled into one entry, listed with their most common genes and DNA. TCRdb's processing, not the study's, gives the V and J calls here. In this sample the table shows 9,500 to 15,000 distinct CDR3 sequences, approximately 58% of which occur a single time. The top ten hold just over 8.5% of the sample.

The investigation overall reported the following: Among the post-vaccine SARS-CoV-2-reactive clones in convalescent patients, a median approximately 86% showed up only after vaccination, which suggests vaccine-specific priming. Although the median number of SARS-CoV-2-reactive clonotypes went up from around 20 after infection to about 38 after vaccination, the increase was not significant. Of the vaccine-specific clones found in convalescent patients, nearly all (304 of 307) were mono-reactive for SARS-CoV-2 spike instead of being cross-reactive with common cold coronaviruses. The number of convalescent patients in the study was relatively small, and the study did not examine early timepoints following natural infection.

The chain couples TRBV6-2 or TRBV6-3 to TRBJ1-6, and TRBD1 may be the D gene, going by 6 matching bases. The sequence came from a human donor who had recovered from COVID-19. The material was CD4+ T cells from blood, cultured in vitro, obtained before SARS-CoV-2 vaccination. The CDR3 has the sequence CASSYQGNPSSYNSPLHF. The DNA sequence is TGTGCCAGCAGTTACCAGGGGAACCCGAGCTCCTATAATTCACCCCTCCACTTT.